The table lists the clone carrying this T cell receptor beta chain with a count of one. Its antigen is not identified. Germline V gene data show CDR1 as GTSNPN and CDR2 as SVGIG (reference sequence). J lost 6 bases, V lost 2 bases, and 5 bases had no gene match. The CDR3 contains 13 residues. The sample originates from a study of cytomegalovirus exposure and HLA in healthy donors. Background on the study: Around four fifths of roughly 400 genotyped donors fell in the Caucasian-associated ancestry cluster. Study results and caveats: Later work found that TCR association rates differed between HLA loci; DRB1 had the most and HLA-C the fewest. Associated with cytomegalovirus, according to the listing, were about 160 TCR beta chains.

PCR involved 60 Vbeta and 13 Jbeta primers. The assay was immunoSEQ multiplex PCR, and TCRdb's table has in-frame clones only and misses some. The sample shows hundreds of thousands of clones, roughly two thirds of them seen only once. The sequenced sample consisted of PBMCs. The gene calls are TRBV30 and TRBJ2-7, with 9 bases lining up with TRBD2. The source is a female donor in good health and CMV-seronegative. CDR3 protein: CAWSISGSGEQYF. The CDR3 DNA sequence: TGTGCCTGGAGTATTAGCGGGAGTGGCGAGCAGTACTTC.